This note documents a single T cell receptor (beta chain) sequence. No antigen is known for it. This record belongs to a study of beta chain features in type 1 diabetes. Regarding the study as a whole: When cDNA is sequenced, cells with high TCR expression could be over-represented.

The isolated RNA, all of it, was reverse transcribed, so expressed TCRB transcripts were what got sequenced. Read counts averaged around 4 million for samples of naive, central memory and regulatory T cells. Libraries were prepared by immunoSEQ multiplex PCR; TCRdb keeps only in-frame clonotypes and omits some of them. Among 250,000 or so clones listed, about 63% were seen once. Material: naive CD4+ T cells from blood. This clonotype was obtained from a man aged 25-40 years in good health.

The CDR3 region has the DNA TGTGCCTGGAGAGCTCGGAGTGGTACGCAGTATTTT. Translating it yields CAWRARSGTQYF. The chain carries TRBV30 and TRBJ2-3, with no clear D. The V and J ends lost 3 bases and 8 bases respectively, with 12 bases between them. Germline V gene sequence: CDR1 GTSNPN, CDR2 SVGIG (reference sequence). CDR3 length: 12 amino acids.